This entry describes one TCR beta chain. Its antigen is unknown. These data come from a study of CD8+ T cells in alopecia areata. Regarding the study as a whole: Tofacitinib delivered significant drops in scalp clonality and in expanded CD8+ clones among the top 100.

Extracted from the samples, RNA was reverse transcribed into cDNA to serve as the sequencing template. Method: immunoSEQ multiplex PCR; TCRdb's copy keeps in-frame clones and lacks some. The table includes hundreds of thousands of clones, around 64% detected once. Noted treatment: oral pan-JAK inhibitor, 5-10 mg twice daily. Peripheral blood samples and lesional scalp punch biopsies were obtained from alopecia areata patients. The TCR comes from a human donor with alopecia areata. The source material was CD4+ T cells sorted from blood, sampled around week 54, from a patient treated with tofacitinib.

The CDR3 DNA follows: TGCAGCGTTCGGTGGGACAGGGCTTCACCCCTCCACTTT. Amino acid sequence: CSVRWDRASPLHF. This sequence joins TRBV29-1 and TRBJ1-6, with 9 bases lining up with TRBD1. Germline V CDR1 and CDR2: SQVTM, ANQGSEA. The CDR3 is 13 amino acids. V gave up 5 bases and J gave up 9 bases; unmatched junction bases: 5.